Each of the 27 T cell receptor beta chains below was sequenced from the same sample in a study of PD-L1 blockade in urothelial cancer. TCRdb's table, derived via immunoSEQ multiplex PCR, lists solely in-frame clones and lacks some. This table holds some 60,000 clones, 85% to 90% found once. The sequencing here drew on PBMCs, taken around atezolizumab (anti-PD-L1) treatment. These receptors all stem from a man aged 50-60 years with urothelial cancer.

J is TRBJ2-7 and V is TRBV11-3; 7 bases map to TRBD2. The germline CDR1 and CDR2 sequences are SGHNT and YENEEA. The CDR3 covers 14 residues. V lost 5 bases and J lost 5; bases outside the gene matches: 9. CDR3 sequence: CASSRRRESNEQYF. Here the CDR3 DNA reads TGTGCCAGCAGCCGAAGGCGGGAGTCCAACGAGCAGTACTTC.

V and J are TRBV10-3 and TRBJ2-1; perhaps TRBD2 as D (6 bases). Germline V gene data show CDR1 as ENHRY and CDR2 as SYGVKD. CDR3 length: 13 amino acids. V was pared by 7 bases and J by 8 bases, with 15 bases between. CDR3 coding DNA: TGTGCCATCAATGGCGGGACGGTGGATGAGCAGTTCTTC. Translating it yields CAINGGTVDEQFF.

The chain carries TRBV30 and TRBJ2-7; tentatively, D is TRBD1 (6 bases). The V gene's germline CDR1 is GTSNPN and CDR2 SVGIG (reference sequence). Trimming cost V 5 bases and J 3 bases, with 14 bases left between them. CDR3 length: 13 amino acids. Here the CDR3 DNA reads TGTGCCTGGGCTAAACAGGGCAGCTACGAGCAGTACTTC. Amino acid sequence: CAWAKQGSYEQYF.

This sequence joins TRBV4-1 and TRBJ1-1; D might be TRBD1 (6 bases). V lost 4 bases, J lost 1 base, and 10 bases lay in between. The CDR3 is made up of 14 amino acids. Looked up from germline, CDR1 is MGHRA and CDR2 is YSYEKL. The CDR3 reads CASSPATGNTEAFF. The CDR3 region has the DNA TGCGCCAGCAGCCCAGCGACAGGGAACACTGAAGCTTTCTTT.

The chain links TRBV7-9 to TRBJ1-6; D is perhaps TRBD1 (6 bases). This CDR3 has 15 residues. Germline V gene lookup returns CDR1 SEHNR and CDR2 FQNEAQ (reference sequence). Trimming took 0 bases from V and 8 from J, leaving 11 bases between them. The CDR3 nucleotides read TGTGCCAGCAGCTTAGCTCAGGGGTTGTATTCACCCCTCCACTTT. This sequence encodes CASSLAQGLYSPLHF.

This chain connects TRBV28 to TRBJ1-4; possibly TRBD1 for D (6 bases). Trimming shortened V by 6 bases and J by 4 bases, and 15 bases separated the two germline ends. Germline-derived CDR1 and CDR2 are MDHEN and SYDVKM. CDR3 size: 15 residues. The CDR3 spells CASRPTGGLNEKLFF. The DNA for the CDR3 is TGTGCCAGCAGGCCAACGGGGGGCCTTAATGAAAAACTGTTTTTT.

The rearrangement joins TRBV18 to TRBJ2-1; 7 bases map to TRBD2. The trim removed 4 bases at V and 5 bases at J, leaving 14 bases unmatched. Germline V gene data show CDR1 as KGHSH and CDR2 as LQKENI. This CDR3 region has 17 residues. The CDR3 reads CASSRSDPGLSHNEQFF. CDR3 nucleotides: TGTGCCAGCTCACGATCCGATCCGGGACTATCCCACAATGAGCAGTTCTTC.

This rearrangement joins TRBV18 to TRBJ2-1, with D unresolved. This CDR3 comprises 15 residues. Germline V gene sequence: CDR1 KGHSH, CDR2 LQKENI. Trimming shortened V by 3 bases and J by 4 bases, and 13 bases separated the two germline ends. The CDR3 nucleotides read TGTGCCAGCTCACCTTCAGCAGGAAATTACAATGAGCAGTTCTTC. Amino acid sequence: CASSPSAGNYNEQFF.

Written as DNA, the CDR3 is TGCGCCAGCAGCCTGGAAGCACCCTTAGATACGCAGTATTTT. This sequence encodes CASSLEAPLDTQYF. This rearrangement joins TRBV5-1 to TRBJ2-3; the D is unclear. V was cut by 4 bases and J by 5 bases, with 14 bases left in between. The CDR3 is made up of 14 amino acids. The germline CDR1 and CDR2 sequences are SGHRS and YFSETQ.

The J gene is TRBJ2-7, the V gene TRBV2; D gene unclear. Trimming took off 2 bases at V and 6 bases at J, with 20 bases between the two ends. CDR3 size: 16 residues. The germline CDR1 and CDR2 sequences are SNHLY and FYNNEI. The CDR3 nucleotides are TGTGCCAGCAGTGAACGGGTTCCACAAACGACGACCGAGCAGTACTTC. Translated, it gives CASSERVPQTTTEQYF.

This chain connects TRBV30 to TRBJ1-2, with D maybe TRBD1 (5 bases). This CDR3 has 15 amino acids. Germline V gene sequence: CDR1 GTSNPN, CDR2 SVGIG (reference sequence). Between the trimmed V and J ends, which lost 0 bases and 4 bases, there was a span of 15 bases. CDR3 sequence reads: CAWSVGTGRGYGYTF. The CDR3, as DNA: TGTGCCTGGAGTGTAGGGACCGGGCGGGGCTATGGCTACACCTTC.

The table lists this clone with a few counts. The CDR3 sequence: CASSLDSYGYTF. The CDR3 DNA sequence: TGTGCCAGCAGCTTGGACAGCTATGGCTACACCTTC. The chain recombines TRBV5-4 with TRBJ1-2; D call uncertain. This CDR3 is built from 12 residues. CDR1 is SGHNT and CDR2 is YYREEE in the germline V gene (reference sequence). V lost 0 bases and J lost 4, with 4 bases in between.

The rearrangement uses TRBV7-2 and TRBJ1-1, with D possibly TRBD1 on 6 matching bases. The CDR3 is 17 residues long. The germline gives CDR1 SGHTA, CDR2 FQGNSA. Trimming removed 1 base at V and 1 base at J, with 16 bases between. In DNA, the CDR3 is TGTGCCAGCAGCTTAGTCGTAGGAAGGGGGAGGAACACTGAAGCTTTCTTT. Translation gives CASSLVVGRGRNTEAFF.

The chain combines TRBV6-1 with TRBJ2-5; D is possibly TRBD2 (5 bases). CDR3 length: 16 amino acids. V lost 2 bases to trimming and J lost 5 bases, with 18 bases between them. Germline V lookup: CDR1 MNHNS, CDR2 SASEGT. In DNA form, the CDR3 reads TGTGCCAGCAGTGAACGGGAACGGGTAACGGGGGAGACCCAGTACTTC. Translating it yields CASSERERVTGETQYF.

This clone was found once. The V gene is TRBV6-1, the J gene TRBJ1-1; D is uncertain. Trimming left V 7 bases short and J 11 bases short, with 11 bases between. The CDR3 is 10 residues long. Germline V gene lookup returns CDR1 MNHNS and CDR2 SASEGT. CDR3 sequence: CASIAEFAFF. The CDR3 DNA reads as TGTGCCAGCATAGCGGAATTTGCTTTCTTT.

The V gene is TRBV7-9, the J gene TRBJ2-1; 7 bases map to TRBD2. CDR1 is SEHNR, CDR2 FQNEAQ, per germline (reference sequence). There are 16 residues in the CDR3. The V segment lost 5 bases and the J segment 1 base; nucleotides outside the gene matches: 8. In nucleotides, the CDR3 is TGTGCCAGCAGCGCCCAAGCGGGAAAGTCCTACAATGAGCAGTTCTTC. It yields the protein CASSAQAGKSYNEQFF.

The genes are TRBV6-1 and TRBJ1-1; 8 bases line up with TRBD1. CDR3 length: 17 amino acids. Germline V gene sequence: CDR1 MNHNS, CDR2 SASEGT. Trimming took 4 bases from V and 1 from J; bases not matched to a gene: 11. The CDR3 loop is CASSGAFRGTGNTEAFF. CDR3 bases: TGTGCCAGCAGTGGGGCTTTTAGGGGGACAGGGAACACTGAAGCTTTCTTT.

In DNA form, the CDR3 reads TGTGCCAGCAGCATTACGGACATCATCTCTGGAAACACCATATATTTT. It is translated as CASSITDIISGNTIYF. J is TRBJ1-3 and V is TRBV7-2, with TRBD1 as a possible D gene (5 bases). V gave up 5 bases and J gave up 0 bases, with 14 bases separating them. The germline gives CDR1 SGHTA, CDR2 FQGNSA. The CDR3 extends over 16 amino acids.

This rearrangement joins TRBV28 to TRBJ1-2; D gene ambiguous. Germline CDR1 MDHEN, CDR2 SYDVKM. The ends were cut back, 7 bases at V and 6 bases at J, with 21 bases in the middle. The CDR3 length is 15 residues. CDR3 in DNA: TGTGCCAGCACCACCCGGTTCGGGGAGAGGAATGGCTACACCTTC. It is translated as CASTTRFGERNGYTF.

This clone was seen only once. V gene TRBV11-2 combines with J gene TRBJ1-6; 8 nucleotides agree with TRBD1. Germline CDR1 is SGHAT and CDR2 is FQNNGV. The length of the CDR3 is 15 residues. V gave up 4 bases and J gave up 10 bases; unmatched junction bases: 9. CDR3 residues: CASSSLRGLESPLHF. The CDR3 bases are TGTGCCAGCAGCTCACTCAGGGGGCTGGAATCACCCCTCCACTTT.

This chain joins TRBV20-1 and TRBJ2-7, with TRBD1 identical over 8 bases. The ends lost 6 bases at V and 5 bases at J; junction bases unmatched: 3. Looked up from germline, CDR1 is DFQATT and CDR2 is SNEGSKA (reference sequence). The CDR3 is 11 residues long. CDR3 loop: CSAQTGDEQYF. CDR3 sequence (DNA): TGCAGTGCCCAGACAGGGGACGAGCAGTACTTC.

This chain joins TRBV5-1 and TRBJ2-2; D not resolved. The V gene lost 0 bases and the J gene lost 7 bases, with 10 bases spanning the gap. Germline-derived CDR1 and CDR2 are SGHRS and YFSETQ. This CDR3 region has 14 residues. CDR3 DNA sequence: TGCGCCAGCAGCTTGGTGGGCCAGAACGGGGAGCTGTTTTTT. Its protein is CASSLVGQNGELFF.

The chain couples TRBV11-2 to TRBJ2-7, with 7 bases identical to TRBD1. This CDR3 comprises 15 residues. V was clipped by 1 base and J by 3 bases; unmatched bases: 6. The germline CDR1 and CDR2 sequences are SGHAT and FQNNGV. The CDR3 DNA follows: TGTGCCAGCAGCTTAGGTCGGACAGGATTCTACGAGCAGTACTTC. This gives the protein CASSLGRTGFYEQYF.

This clone was picked up one time. In nucleotides, the CDR3 is TGTGCCAGCAGTGCTATCGGGGAGCTGTTTTTT. It translates to CASSAIGELFF. The gene calls are TRBV6-1 and TRBJ2-2, with unresolved D. Germline CDR1 and CDR2: MNHNS and SASEGT. Trimming cost V 4 bases and J 7 bases, with 4 bases left between them. The CDR3 is 11 residues long.

The chain uses TRBV7-3 and TRBJ2-1; 9 nucleotides match TRBD1. The CDR3 runs 16 residues. Germline V lookup: CDR1 SGHTA, CDR2 FQGTGA. V lost 2 bases to trimming and J lost 4 bases; unmatched junction nucleotides: 6. CDR3 protein: CASSLLGTGLYNEQFF. The CDR3 DNA sequence: TGTGCCAGCAGCTTATTAGGGACAGGGCTTTACAATGAGCAGTTCTTC.

The chain has TRBV6-6 and TRBJ1-1; D may be TRBD1 (6 bases). V dropped 8 bases and J dropped 1 base, with 20 bases sitting between them. The CDR3 is made up of 16 amino acids. CDR1 MNHNY and CDR2 SVGAGI come from the germline V gene (reference sequence). The CDR3 reads CASSGSQGLKNTEAFF. Written as DNA, the CDR3 is TGTGCCAGCTCGGGGTCGCAGGGGTTGAAGAACACTGAAGCTTTCTTT.

V and J are TRBV14 and TRBJ2-2, with no clear D. Trimming shortened V by 5 bases and J by 1 base, and 8 bases separated the two germline ends. The CDR3 contains 14 residues. The germline gives CDR1 SGHDN, CDR2 FVKESK. The CDR3 here is CASSTTGNTGELFF. As DNA, the CDR3 is TGTGCCAGCAGCACGACTGGGAACACCGGGGAGCTGTTTTTT.